This record looks at one TCR beta chain sequence and its context. The target antigen is unknown. The sample is drawn from a study of T cell responses to AZD1222 COVID-19 vaccine. Study at large: Second-dose recipients at about 4 or about 12 weeks were treated as one pooled group.

Study findings and constraints: Possibly, clonal diversity was underestimated; donors were largely white British and included more females. Unmutated variant regions are reportedly targeted by nearly half of spike-specific TCRs. With dominance at 160-218 and 743-854, vaccine-associated CD4 TCRs spanned spike.

Trimming pared 6 bases from V and 6 bases from J, leaving 15 bases between. From germline, CDR1 is LNHDA and CDR2 SQIVND (reference sequence). The CDR3 consists of 14 residues. Profiling relied on immunoSEQ multiplex PCR, and the TCRdb table lists in-frame clones only, not all of them. The sample yields some 130,000 clones, 84% seen once. The TCR sequence derives from an adult in good health. The sample in question was peripheral blood, obtained on day 0 of AZD1222 vaccination. The chain carries TRBV19 and TRBJ2-1; D might be TRBD2 (5 bases). The CDR3 spells CASRPLTEGNEQFF. The DNA for the CDR3 is TGTGCCAGTAGACCTCTTACAGAGGGCAATGAGCAGTTCTTC.